This is a list of T cell receptor beta chains from one sample in a study of CD8 T cells in Susac syndrome. TCRdb independently ran MiXCR on the immunoSEQ multiplex PCR reads; one entry per CDR3 protein. Of approximately 300,000 distinct CDR3 sequences listed, over 75% were seen once; the top ten hold less than 0.2%. The sequencing input was CD8+ T cells from PBMCs. These receptors all stem from a human donor with multiple sclerosis. The CDR3 runs from the conserved cysteine through the conserved F or W. A D gene is named only where the DNA matches it firmly. Rows may omit the clone size; those that give it use once, few, many or a size class.

>NA|TRBD2|TRBJ2-7|TRBV12-3/TRBV12-4|14
CASSLSGRKYEQYF
TGTGCCAGCAGCCTTAGCGGGAGAAAATACGAGCAGTACTTC
>NA|TRBD1|TRBJ1-2|TRBV15|14
CATNPDRGPYGYTF
TGTGCCACCAACCCGGACAGGGGCCCCTATGGCTACACCTTC
>NA|NA|TRBJ1-2|TRBV29-1|17
CSVERPPIGGHRYGYTF
TGCAGCGTTGAAAGACCCCCTATCGGCGGACACCGATATGGCTACACCTTC
>NA|NA|TRBJ1-1|TRBV12-3/TRBV12-4|13
CASGSGVYTEAFF
TGTGCCAGCGGCTCCGGAGTGTACACTGAAGCTTTCTTT
>once|NA|TRBJ1-1|TRBV4-1|14
CASSPWQGDAEAFF
TGCGCCAGCAGCCCGTGGCAGGGTGACGCTGAAGCTTTCTTT
>few|TRBD1|TRBJ1-2|TRBV13|14
CASSLGTGDYGYTF
TGTGCCAGCAGCTTAGGGACAGGGGACTATGGCTACACCTTC
>once|NA|TRBJ2-5|TRBV9|16
CASSGVSDSGWKTQYF
TGTGCCAGCAGTGGGGTTTCCGATTCAGGTTGGAAGACCCAGTACTTC
>NA|TRBD2|TRBJ2-5|TRBV10-3|14
CAISAASGSETQYF
TGTGCCATCAGTGCGGCTAGCGGGAGTGAGACCCAGTACTTC
>NA|NA|TRBJ2-1|TRBV7-6|15
CASSEGPGGYNEQFF
TGTGCCAGCAGCGAGGGGCCAGGGGGGTACAATGAGCAGTTCTTC
>NA|NA|TRBJ1-5|TRBV7-2|14
CASSLWTGGQPQHF
TGTGCCAGCAGCCTATGGACTGGGGGGCAGCCCCAGCATTTT
>NA|NA|TRBJ1-5|TRBV20-1|17
CSASAAGGRMSNQPQHF
TGCAGTGCTAGCGCCGCTGGGGGGCGGATGAGCAATCAGCCCCAGCATTTT
>NA|TRBD2|TRBJ2-7|TRBV3-1|16
CASSQGIVSGTYEQYF
TGTGCCAGCAGCCAAGGGATAGTTAGCGGGACCTACGAGCAGTACTTC
>once|NA|TRBJ2-5|TRBV5-5|13
CASTLVPRETQYF
TGTGCCAGCACCCTCGTCCCGCGAGAGACCCAGTACTTC
>NA|NA|TRBJ1-5|TRBV28|14
CASSHGPWEGAQHF
TGTGCCAGCAGCCACGGACCCTGGGAGGGGGCCCAGCATTTT
>NA|NA|TRBJ2-2|TRBV30|12
CAKMGLTGELFF
TGTGCCAAGATGGGGCTCACCGGGGAGCTGTTTTTT
>once|NA|TRBJ2-3|TRBV27|13
CASSPPLTDTQYF
TGTGCCAGCAGCCCACCCCTCACCGATACGCAGTATTTT
>NA|NA|TRBJ2-7|TRBV4-3|14
CASSQDVGEEQQYF
TGCGCCAGCAGCCAAGACGTGGGGGAGGAGCAGCAGTACTTC